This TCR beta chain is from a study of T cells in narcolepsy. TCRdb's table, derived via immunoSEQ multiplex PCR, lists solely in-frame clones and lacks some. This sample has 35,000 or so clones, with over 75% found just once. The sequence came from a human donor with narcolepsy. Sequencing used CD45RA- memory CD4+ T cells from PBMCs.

The CDR3 sequence: CASSSGGAGTDTQYF. CDR3 DNA sequence: TGTGCCAGCAGCTCCGGGGGGGCGGGCACAGATACGCAGTATTTT. This chain joins TRBV5-6 and TRBJ2-3; 8 positions match TRBD2. The CDR3 loop spans 15 amino acids. The germline CDR1 and CDR2 sequences are SGHDT and YYEEEE. J gave up 1 base and V 3 bases, and 4 bases lay outside the gene matches.